This T cell receptor beta chain was captured by sequencing in a study of blood T cell repertoires in COVID-19. Study-wide context: Collection of acute and convalescent COVID-19 samples took place in the United States, Italy and Spain.

Source study methods: Reference gene primers were amplified, and this amplification served to estimate nucleated cell counts. The protocol was immunoSEQ multiplex PCR, while the TCRdb copy is restricted to in-frame clones and leaves out a portion. Clone size and the V and J calls come from that table; the DNA yielded D and trimming. The sample carries over 350,000 clones, roughly 90% recorded once. This CDR3 comprises 15 residues. Looked up from germline, CDR1 is MNHEY and CDR2 is SMNVEV (reference sequence). With 2 bases clipped from V and 10 bases from J, the junction kept 7 bases outside the gene matches.

This receptor was obtained from a woman aged 25-40 years with acute COVID-19. The chain combines TRBV27 with TRBJ1-6, with 8 bases identical to TRBD1. Sequences were obtained from PBMCs or T cells enriched from blood (not recorded which). The CDR3: CASSLVFSGGSPLHF. CDR3 nucleotide sequence: TGTGCCAGCAGTTTAGTATTTTCAGGGGGCTCACCCCTCCACTTT.